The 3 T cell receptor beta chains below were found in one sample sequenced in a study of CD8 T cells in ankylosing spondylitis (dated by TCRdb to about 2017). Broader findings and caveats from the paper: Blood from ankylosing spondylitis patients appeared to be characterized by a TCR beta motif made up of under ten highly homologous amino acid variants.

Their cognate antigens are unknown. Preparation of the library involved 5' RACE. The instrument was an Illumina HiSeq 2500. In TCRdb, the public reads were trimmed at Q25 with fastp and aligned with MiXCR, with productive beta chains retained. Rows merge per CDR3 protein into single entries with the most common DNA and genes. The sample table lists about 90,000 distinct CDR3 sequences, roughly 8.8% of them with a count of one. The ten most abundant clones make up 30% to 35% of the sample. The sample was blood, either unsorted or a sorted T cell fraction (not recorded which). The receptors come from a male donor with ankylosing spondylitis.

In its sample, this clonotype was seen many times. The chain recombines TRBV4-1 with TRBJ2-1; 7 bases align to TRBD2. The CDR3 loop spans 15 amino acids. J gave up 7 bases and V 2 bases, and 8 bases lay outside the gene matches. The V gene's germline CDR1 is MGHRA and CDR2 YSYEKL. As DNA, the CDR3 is TGCGCCAGCAGCCAAATGGCGGGAGTCGGGAATGAGCAGTTCTTC. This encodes CASSQMAGVGNEQFF.

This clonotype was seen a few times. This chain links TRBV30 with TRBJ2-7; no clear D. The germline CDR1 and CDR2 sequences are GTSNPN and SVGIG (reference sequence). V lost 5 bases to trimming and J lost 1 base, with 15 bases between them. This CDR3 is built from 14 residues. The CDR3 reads CAWRTVSPSYEQYF. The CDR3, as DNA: TGTGCCTGGCGGACCGTTTCGCCTTCCTACGAGCAGTACTTC.

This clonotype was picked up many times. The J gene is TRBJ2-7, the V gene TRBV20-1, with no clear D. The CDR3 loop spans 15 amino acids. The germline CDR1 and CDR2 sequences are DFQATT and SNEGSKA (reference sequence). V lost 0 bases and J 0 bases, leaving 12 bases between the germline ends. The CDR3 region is CSARDPDRASYEQYF. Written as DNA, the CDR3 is TGCAGTGCTAGAGATCCGGACCGAGCCTCCTACGAGCAGTACTTC.